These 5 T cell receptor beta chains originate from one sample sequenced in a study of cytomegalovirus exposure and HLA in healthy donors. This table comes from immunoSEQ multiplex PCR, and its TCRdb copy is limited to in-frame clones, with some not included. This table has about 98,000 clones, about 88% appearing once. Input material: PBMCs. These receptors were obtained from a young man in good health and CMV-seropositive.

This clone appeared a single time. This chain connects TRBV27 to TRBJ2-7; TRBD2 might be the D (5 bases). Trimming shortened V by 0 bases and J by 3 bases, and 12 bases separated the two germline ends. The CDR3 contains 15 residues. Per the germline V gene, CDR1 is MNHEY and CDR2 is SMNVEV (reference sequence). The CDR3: CASSLSRTGFYEQYF. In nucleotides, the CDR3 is TGTGCCAGCAGTTTATCGAGAACGGGATTCTACGAGCAGTACTTC.

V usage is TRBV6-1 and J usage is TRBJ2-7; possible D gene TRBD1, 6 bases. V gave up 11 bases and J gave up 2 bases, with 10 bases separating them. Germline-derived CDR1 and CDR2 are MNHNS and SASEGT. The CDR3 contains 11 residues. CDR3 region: CALGDTYEQYF. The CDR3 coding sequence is TGTGCCTTGGGGGACACCTACGAGCAGTACTTC.

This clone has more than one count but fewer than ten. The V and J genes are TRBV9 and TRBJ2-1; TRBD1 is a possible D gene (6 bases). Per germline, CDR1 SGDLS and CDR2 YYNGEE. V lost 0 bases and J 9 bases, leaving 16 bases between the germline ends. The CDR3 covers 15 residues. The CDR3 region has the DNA TGTGCCAGCAGCGTAGCCTCAGCCAGGGGTTCTGAGCAGTTCTTC. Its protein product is CASSVASARGSEQFF.

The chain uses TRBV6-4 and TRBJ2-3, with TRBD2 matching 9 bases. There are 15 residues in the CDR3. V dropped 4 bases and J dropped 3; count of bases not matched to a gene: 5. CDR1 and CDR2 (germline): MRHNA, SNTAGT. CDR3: CASSVLAGDTDTQYF. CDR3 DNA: TGTGCCAGCAGTGTATTAGCGGGAGATACAGATACGCAGTATTTT.

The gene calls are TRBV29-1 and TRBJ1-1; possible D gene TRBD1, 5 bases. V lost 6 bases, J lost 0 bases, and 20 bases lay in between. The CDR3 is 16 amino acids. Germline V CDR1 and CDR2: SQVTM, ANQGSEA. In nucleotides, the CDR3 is TGCAGCGTGGAACTCCTACCGGGACTCATGAACACTGAAGCTTTCTTT. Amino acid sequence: CSVELLPGLMNTEAFF.